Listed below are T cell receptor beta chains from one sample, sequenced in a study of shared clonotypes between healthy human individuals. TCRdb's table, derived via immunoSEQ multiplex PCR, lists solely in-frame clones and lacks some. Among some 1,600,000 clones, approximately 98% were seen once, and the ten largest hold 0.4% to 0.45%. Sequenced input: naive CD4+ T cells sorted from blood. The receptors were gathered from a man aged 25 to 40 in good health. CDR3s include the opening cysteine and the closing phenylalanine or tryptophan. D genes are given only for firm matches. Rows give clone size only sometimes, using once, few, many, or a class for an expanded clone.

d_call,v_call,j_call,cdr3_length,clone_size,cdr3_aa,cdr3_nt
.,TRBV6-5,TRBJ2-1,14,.,CASRLRSGYNEQFF,TGTGCCAGCAGACTCCGATCGGGGTACAATGAGCAGTTCTTC
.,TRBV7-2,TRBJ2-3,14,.,CASSSRDPPDTQYF,TGTGCCAGCAGCTCACGAGACCCCCCAGATACGCAGTATTTT
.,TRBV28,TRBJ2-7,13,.,CASSFRGYNEQYF,TGTGCCAGCAGTTTTCGAGGGTACAACGAGCAGTACTTC
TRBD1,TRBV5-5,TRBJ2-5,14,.,CASSLTGGVETQYF,TGTGCCAGCAGCTTGACAGGGGGCGTGGAGACCCAGTACTTC
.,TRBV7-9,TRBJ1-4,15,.,CASSLPLGLDEKLFF,TGTGCCAGCAGCTTACCGTTAGGACTGGACGAAAAACTGTTTTTT
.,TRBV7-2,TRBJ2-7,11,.,CASSLVDEQYF,TGTGCCAGCAGCTTAGTGGACGAGCAGTACTTC
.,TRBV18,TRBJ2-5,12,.,CASSFARETQYF,TGTGCCAGCTCATTTGCCCGGGAGACCCAGTACTTC
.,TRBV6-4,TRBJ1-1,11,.,CARGGCTEAFF,TGTGCCAGGGGGGGGTGCACTGAAGCTTTCTTT
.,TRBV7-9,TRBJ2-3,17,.,CASSTYLARDGTDTQYF,TGTGCCAGCAGCACCTATCTAGCGCGAGATGGGACAGATACGCAGTATTTT
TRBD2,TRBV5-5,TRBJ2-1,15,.,CASSLLLAGVGEQFF,TGTGCCAGCAGCTTGCTTCTAGCGGGAGTTGGTGAGCAGTTCTTC
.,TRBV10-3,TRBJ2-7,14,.,CATSGWRSSYEQYF,TGTGCCACCAGCGGTTGGAGAAGCTCCTACGAGCAGTACTTC
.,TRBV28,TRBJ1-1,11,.,CASRVNTEAFF,TGTGCCAGCAGAGTGAACACTGAAGCTTTCTTT
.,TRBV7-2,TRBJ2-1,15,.,CASSLGVSSYNEQFF,TGTGCCAGCAGCTTAGGTGTCAGCTCCTACAATGAGCAGTTCTTC
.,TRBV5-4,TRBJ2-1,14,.,CASSLGGSYNEQFF,TGTGCCAGCAGCTTAGGGGGATCTTACAATGAGCAGTTCTTC
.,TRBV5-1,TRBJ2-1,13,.,CASSLVSIDEQFF,TGCGCCAGCAGCTTGGTTAGCATAGATGAGCAGTTCTTC
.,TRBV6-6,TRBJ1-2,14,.,CASSSARGSHGYTF,TGTGCCAGCAGTAGTGCAAGGGGGTCACATGGCTACACCTTC
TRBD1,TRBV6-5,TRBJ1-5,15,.,CASSSHRTGRQPQHF,TGTGCCAGCAGTTCCCATAGGACAGGGAGGCAGCCCCAGCATTTT
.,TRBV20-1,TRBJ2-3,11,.,CSASETDTQYF,TGCAGTGCCTCTGAGACAGATACGCAGTATTTT
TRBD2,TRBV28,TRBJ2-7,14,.,CASSLSGGPYEQYF,TGTGCCAGCAGTTTATCGGGGGGGCCCTACGAGCAGTACTTC
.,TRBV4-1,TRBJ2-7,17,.,CASSQDPGGTSSYEQYF,TGCGCCAGCAGCCAAGACCCCGGCGGGACCAGCTCCTACGAGCAGTACTTC
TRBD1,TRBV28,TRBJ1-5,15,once,CAGTPGTATNQPQHF,TGTGCCGGAACTCCCGGGACAGCTACCAATCAGCCCCAGCATTTT
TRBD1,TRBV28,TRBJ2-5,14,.,CASSILGQQETQYF,TGTGCCAGCAGTATACTGGGACAGCAAGAGACCCAGTACTTC
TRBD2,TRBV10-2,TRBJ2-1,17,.,CASLDKGRALRYNEQFF,TGCGCCAGCCTGGACAAAGGGAGGGCCTTGAGGTACAATGAGCAGTTCTTC
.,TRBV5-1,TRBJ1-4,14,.,CASSFAPPDEKLFF,TGCGCCAGCAGCTTCGCCCCACCGGATGAAAAACTGTTTTTT
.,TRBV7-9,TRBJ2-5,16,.,CASSLKNNRSQETQYF,TGTGCCAGCAGCCTAAAAAATAACAGGTCCCAAGAGACCCAGTACTTC
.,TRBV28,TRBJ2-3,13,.,CASKTTHTDTQYF,TGTGCCAGCAAAACAACGCACACAGATACGCAGTATTTT
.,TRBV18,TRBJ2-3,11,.,CASLLGDTQYF,TGTGCCAGTCTACTTGGAGATACGCAGTATTTT
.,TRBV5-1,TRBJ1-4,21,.,CASSLALLTPQTQATNEKLFF,TGCGCCAGCAGCTTGGCCCTTTTGACTCCACAGACTCAAGCAACTAATGAAAAACTGTTTTTT
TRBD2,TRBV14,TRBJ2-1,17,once,CASSQDPLAGSNNEQFF,TGTGCCAGCAGCCAAGACCCACTAGCGGGGAGCAACAATGAGCAGTTCTTC
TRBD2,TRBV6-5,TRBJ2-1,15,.,CASRKIAGVLDEQFF,TGTGCCAGCAGGAAAATAGCGGGAGTACTCGATGAGCAGTTCTTC
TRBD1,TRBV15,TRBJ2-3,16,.,CATSRPTGDDPDTQYF,TGTGCCACCAGCAGGCCGACAGGGGATGACCCAGATACGCAGTATTTT
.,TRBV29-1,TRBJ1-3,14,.,CSVEGRNSGNTIYF,TGCAGCGTTGAGGGACGGAACTCTGGAAACACCATATATTTT
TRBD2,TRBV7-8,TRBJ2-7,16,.,CASSQALAGGPREQYF,TGTGCCAGCAGCCAAGCACTAGCGGGAGGGCCTCGGGAGCAGTACTTC
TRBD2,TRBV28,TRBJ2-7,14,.,CASSITSGSSEQYF,TGTGCCAGCAGTATCACTAGCGGGAGTTCCGAGCAGTACTTC
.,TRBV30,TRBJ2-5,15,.,CATGDPSGNRETQYF,TGTGCCACCGGAGATCCCTCAGGGAATCGAGAGACCCAGTACTTC
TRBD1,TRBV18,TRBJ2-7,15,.,CASSLGTGSPSEQYF,TGTGCCAGCTCACTAGGGACAGGGTCCCCTAGTGAGCAGTACTTC
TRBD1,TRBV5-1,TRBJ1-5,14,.,CASSLGTGDQPQHF,TGCGCCAGCAGCTTAGGGACAGGGGATCAGCCCCAGCATTTT
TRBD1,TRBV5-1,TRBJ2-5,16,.,CASSKRDRGNEETQYF,TGCGCCAGCAGCAAGAGGGACAGGGGTAATGAAGAGACCCAGTACTTC
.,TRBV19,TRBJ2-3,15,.,CASKASASSTDTQYF,TGTGCCAGTAAGGCGTCGGCCTCTAGCACAGATACGCAGTATTTT
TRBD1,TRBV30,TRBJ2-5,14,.,CAWSWGTGVETQYF,TGTGCCTGGAGCTGGGGGACAGGGGTAGAGACCCAGTACTTC
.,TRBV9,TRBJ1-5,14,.,CASSEQGKGEPQHF,TGTGCCAGCAGCGAACAGGGCAAAGGGGAGCCCCAGCATTTT
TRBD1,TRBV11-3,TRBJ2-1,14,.,CASSYLGTAGEQFF,TGTGCCAGCAGCTACTTGGGGACAGCCGGCGAGCAGTTCTTC
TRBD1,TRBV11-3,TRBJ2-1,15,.,CASSFNRGTYNEQFF,TGTGCCAGCAGCTTCAACAGGGGGACCTACAATGAGCAGTTCTTC
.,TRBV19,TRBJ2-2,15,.,CASSIDAVPTGELFF,TGTGCCAGTAGTATTGACGCCGTCCCTACCGGGGAGCTGTTTTTT
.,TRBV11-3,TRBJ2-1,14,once,CASSKGLSYNEQFF,TGTGCCAGCAGCAAGGGGCTCTCCTACAATGAGCAGTTCTTC
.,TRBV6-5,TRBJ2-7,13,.,CASSLGQTYEQYF,TGTGCCAGCAGCCTCGGACAGACCTACGAGCAGTACTTC
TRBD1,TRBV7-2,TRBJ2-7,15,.,CASSARDRRTYEQYF,TGTGCCAGCAGCGCCCGGGACAGGCGAACCTACGAGCAGTACTTC
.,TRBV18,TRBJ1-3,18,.,CASSPIGQPRGSGNTIYF,TGTGCCAGCTCACCGATCGGACAGCCAAGGGGCTCTGGAAACACCATATATTTT
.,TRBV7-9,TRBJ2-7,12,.,CASTLDHYEQYF,TGTGCCAGCACCCTGGACCACTACGAGCAGTACTTC
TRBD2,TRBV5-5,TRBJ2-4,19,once,CASSLPGLADPRPKNIQYF,TGTGCCAGCAGCCTACCGGGACTAGCGGATCCCAGACCAAAAAACATTCAGTACTTC
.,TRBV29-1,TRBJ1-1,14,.,CSVEDHQGLTEAFF,TGCAGCGTTGAAGATCACCAGGGCCTCACTGAAGCTTTCTTT
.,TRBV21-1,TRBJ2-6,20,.,CASSKGETGGNGAGANVLTF,TGTGCCAGCAGCAAAGGAGAGACAGGGGGCAACGGGGCTGGGGCCAACGTCCTGACTTTC